The 31 T cell receptor beta chains reported below all come from one sample, sequenced in a study of regulatory T cells in long-lasting Graves disease. For TCR beta, libraries came from iRepertoire HTBI primers and Arm-PCR of CDR3 regions. Via MiXCR, TCRdb re-called the multiplex PCR reads, giving one row per CDR3 protein. The sample has approximately 350,000 distinct CDR3 sequences; approximately 23% are singletons. Time point defined: persistent/refractory GD, antithyroid drugs over 5 years with positive TRAb. From PBMCs, RNA was extracted and then used to make the TCR library. The sample was peripheral blood mononuclear cells (PBMCs), taken when the disease was refractory, from a patient treated with antithyroid drugs. Receptor source: a woman in her thirties or forties with Graves disease.

This clonotype was seen repeatedly, ten times or more. The gene calls are TRBV29-1 and TRBJ2-7; 9 nucleotides line up with TRBD2. After removal of 6 bases from V and 2 bases from J, the junction contained 8 bases not matched to a gene. The CDR3 has 14 amino acids. Germline V CDR1 and CDR2: SQVTM, ANQGSEA. For the CDR3, the DNA is TGCAGCGTACGCCAGCGGGAGGCTACCTACGAGCAGTACTTC. Amino acids: CSVRQREATYEQYF.

This clonotype was counted only a few times. CDR3 bases: TGTGCCACCAGTGACTCAGGGGGCTCAAGGGAGCAGTACTTC. The encoded protein is CATSDSGGSREQYF. The V gene is TRBV24-1, the J gene TRBJ2-7, with 8 bases identical to TRBD1. V lost 4 bases and J lost 7; bases outside the gene matches: 8. Germline V gene lookup returns CDR1 KGHDR and CDR2 SFDVKD. CDR3 length: 14 residues.

The sample holds many counts of this clonotype. The rearrangement links TRBV2 to TRBJ1-5, with D unresolved. Germline assignment: CDR1 SNHLY and CDR2 FYNNEI. V was trimmed by 7 bases and J by 3 bases, leaving 10 bases between them. This CDR3 is 13 amino acids long. This chain's CDR3 is CASINDANQPQHF. The CDR3 DNA reads as TGTGCCAGCATAAACGATGCCAATCAGCCCCAGCATTTT. Full variable domain (outside the CDR3, taken from reference TRBV2 and TRBJ1-5): EPEVTQTPSHQVTQMGQEVILRCVPISNHLYFYWYRQILGQKVEFLVSFYNNEISEKSEIFDDQFSVERPDGSNFTLKIRSTKLEDSAMYFCASINDANQPQHFGDGTRLSIL.

This clonotype was seen repeatedly, ten times or more. The chain carries TRBV2 and TRBJ2-5; D possibly corresponds to TRBD2 (7 bases). Germline V gene lookup returns CDR1 SNHLY and CDR2 FYNNEI. The CDR3 length is 13 residues. V was cut by 7 bases and J by 5 bases, with 14 bases left in between. The CDR3 nucleotides are TGTGCCAGCATGAATGGGAGGGGGGAGACCCAGTACTTC. This encodes CASMNGRGETQYF.

This clonotype was seen only once. The genes are TRBV28 and TRBJ2-1, with 8 bases that match TRBD2. Germline lookup yields CDR1 MDHEN and CDR2 SYDVKM. This CDR3 has 16 amino acids. The J segment lost 0 bases and the V segment lost 6 bases, leaving 7 bases of the junction unmatched. The chain's CDR3 is CASSRTSLSSYNEQFF. The DNA for the CDR3 is TGTGCCAGCAGCAGGACTAGCTTGAGCTCCTACAATGAGCAGTTCTTC. Supplemented by reference TRBV28 and TRBJ2-1, the full variable domain reads DVKVTQSSRYLVKRTGEKVFLECVQDMDHENMFWYRQDPGLGLRLIYFSYDVKMKEKGDIPEGYSVSREKKERFSLILESASTNQTSMYLCASSRTSLSSYNEQFFGPGTRLTVL.

This clonotype was seen only a few times. V is TRBV5-4 and J is TRBJ1-1; D gene unclear. The V gene lost 0 bases and the J gene lost 2 bases, with 14 bases spanning the gap. The CDR3 length is 16 residues. The germline gives CDR1 SGHNT, CDR2 YYREEE (reference sequence). The CDR3 is CASSLGGRVLNTEAFF. The CDR3 nucleotides are TGTGCCAGCAGCTTGGGGGGTCGTGTTCTCAACACTGAAGCTTTCTTT.

By its share, this clonotype is medium-sized (0.01 to 0.1%). The chain employs TRBV2 and TRBJ2-5; D is ambiguous. Trimming pared 3 bases from V and 0 bases from J, leaving 14 bases between. The CDR3 has 16 residues. CDR1 and CDR2 from the germline V gene are SNHLY and FYNNEI. The CDR3 bases are TGTGCCAGCAGTGATCGTGGAACATCAAACCAAGAGACCCAGTACTTC. This translates into CASSDRGTSNQETQYF. Looking up the rest from reference TRBV2 and TRBJ2-5 gives the full variable domain: EPEVTQTPSHQVTQMGQEVILRCVPISNHLYFYWYRQILGQKVEFLVSFYNNEISEKSEIFDDQFSVERPDGSNFTLKIRSTKLEDSAMYFCASSDRGTSNQETQYFGPGTRLLVL.

This clonotype was seen at least ten times. The chain couples TRBV29-1 to TRBJ1-1; D gene ambiguous. The V end was cut by 7 bases, the J end by 3 bases, with 18 bases between. The CDR3 loop spans 14 amino acids. The germline V gene encodes CDR1 SQVTM and CDR2 ANQGSEA. This chain's CDR3 is CSGRKGVGDTEAFF. DNA for the CDR3: TGCAGCGGGAGGAAGGGCGTAGGAGACACTGAAGCTTTCTTT.

In this sample, this clonotype turned up a few times. V and J are TRBV5-5 and TRBJ1-2; D remains unclear. CDR3 length: 17 residues. Trimming pared 4 bases from V and 4 bases from J, leaving 23 bases between. Germline loops: CDR1 SGHKS, CDR2 YYEKEE (reference sequence). For the CDR3, the DNA is TGTGCCAGCAGCCCCGCCCAACAGCCACATACTGGCTATGGCTACACCTTC. Translating it yields CASSPAQQPHTGYGYTF.

There are a few counts of this clonotype. The chain carries TRBV5-1 and TRBJ2-2; 14 bases are a match to TRBD2. Trimming cost V 0 bases and J 8 bases; bases outside gene matches: 3. Germline V CDR1 and CDR2: SGHRS, YFSETQ. The CDR3 is made up of 16 amino acids. Here the CDR3 reads CASSLAGTSGRGELFF. The CDR3 coding sequence is TGCGCCAGCAGCTTGGCGGGGACTAGCGGGAGAGGGGAGCTGTTTTTT. The variable domain in full, with the rest retrieved from reference TRBV5-1 and TRBJ2-2, is KAGVTQTPRYLIKTRGQQVTLSCSPISGHRSVSWYQQTPGQGLQFLFEYFSETQRNKGNFPGRFSGRQFSNSRSEMNVSTLELGDSALYLCASSLAGTSGRGELFFGEGSRLTVL.

This clonotype occurred many times. In DNA form, the CDR3 reads TGTGCCAGCAGCCCCGAGGTAATTACAGGGAAGTACTTC. As protein: CASSPEVITGKYF. This sequence joins TRBV28 and TRBJ2-4; D is perhaps TRBD1 (6 bases). Trimming shortened V by 6 bases and J by 14 bases, and 20 bases separated the two germline ends. The CDR3 has 13 residues. Per the germline V gene, CDR1 is MDHEN and CDR2 is SYDVKM.

Ten or more counts support this clonotype. The chain recombines TRBV28 with TRBJ2-7; no clear D gene. The germline gives CDR1 MDHEN, CDR2 SYDVKM. V was shortened by 5 bases and J by 3 bases, with 17 bases between the two germline ends. The CDR3 runs 15 residues. CDR3 region: CASSPTDGHDYEQYF. The CDR3 nucleotides are TGTGCCAGCAGTCCCACGGACGGGCATGACTACGAGCAGTACTTC.

This sequence joins TRBV15 and TRBJ2-5; maybe TRBD2 (6 bases). The germline V and J ends were trimmed by 1 base and 5 bases, with 14 bases remaining between them. This CDR3 has 15 amino acids. Per the germline V gene, CDR1 is LNHNV and CDR2 is YYDKDF (reference sequence). In DNA, the CDR3 is TGTGCCACCAGCAGAGTGGCGGGGATCGGGGAGACCCAGTACTTC. As protein: CATSRVAGIGETQYF.

This chain joins TRBV20-1 and TRBJ2-5; maybe TRBD2 (6 bases). CDR3 size: 17 residues. Germline V gene lookup returns CDR1 DFQATT and CDR2 SNEGSKA (reference sequence). V was pared by 0 bases and J by 3 bases, with 20 bases between. This CDR3 reads CSARDIEWRRDEETQYF. CDR3 nucleotide sequence: TGCAGTGCTAGAGACATCGAGTGGCGGCGGGACGAAGAGACCCAGTACTTC.

This clonotype was seen only a few times. The gene calls are TRBV20-1 and TRBJ2-7; 8 nucleotides line up with TRBD1. V shed 6 bases, J shed 5 bases, and the junction held 12 bases outside the gene matches. From germline, CDR1 is DFQATT and CDR2 SNEGSKA (reference sequence). The CDR3 loop spans 14 amino acids. The DNA for the CDR3 is TGCAGTGCCCGGAAGCAGGGGGCTTCCCACGAGCAGTACTTC. It codes for CSARKQGASHEQYF.

The sample holds a few counts of this clonotype. The V gene is TRBV19, the J gene TRBJ1-4, with a possible D match to TRBD1 (5 bases). V dropped 3 bases and J dropped 4 bases, with 9 bases sitting between them. The CDR3 is 14 amino acids. Germline lookup yields CDR1 LNHDA and CDR2 SQIVND (reference sequence). CDR3 bases: TGTGCCAGTAGTATCGGGACGTTTAATGAAAAACTGTTTTTT. Protein product: CASSIGTFNEKLFF.

V is TRBV28 and J is TRBJ1-1; no definite D call. Germline CDR1 reads MDHEN; CDR2 reads SYDVKM. V was clipped by 9 bases and J by 9 bases, with 20 bases between them. CDR3 length equals 13 residues. The chain's CDR3 is CASRLPPSGKAFF. The CDR3 DNA reads TGTGCCAGTCGTCTGCCCCCCTCCGGGAAAGCTTTCTTT.

This clonotype appeared a few times. This chain links TRBV20-1 with TRBJ1-1; D perhaps matches TRBD1 (5 bases). V lost 1 base to trimming and J lost 1 base, with 10 bases between them. Per germline, CDR1 DFQATT and CDR2 SNEGSKA (reference sequence). The CDR3 is 14 amino acids. This chain's CDR3 is CSARGLTENTEAFF. CDR3 DNA: TGCAGTGCTAGAGGGTTGACAGAGAACACTGAAGCTTTCTTT.

This clonotype was observed many times. J is TRBJ1-2 and V is TRBV29-1; a possible D gene is TRBD1 (5 bases). Germline CDR1 and CDR2: SQVTM and ANQGSEA. The CDR3 extends over 13 amino acids. V was pared by 3 bases and J by 0 bases, with 8 bases between. CDR3 DNA: TGCAGCGTTGATGGCAGGGCTAACTATGGCTACACCTTC. This sequence encodes CSVDGRANYGYTF.

Comment on this clonotype: A much larger clone differs from this one at a single base, so this may be a read error. The CDR3 does not end in the conserved phenylalanine or tryptophan, so this is likely a read error. V and J are TRBV20-1 and TRBJ1-1; the D is unclear. Trimming removed 6 bases from V and 2 bases from J, with 4 bases in between. This CDR3 is built from 10 residues. Germline V gene sequence: CDR1 DFQATT, CDR2 SNEGSKA (reference sequence). This CDR3 reads CSALNTEAFL. The CDR3 DNA is TGCAGTGCCCTTAACACTGAAGCTTTCCTT.

The chain employs TRBV6-1 and TRBJ1-1; weak D call: TRBD1 (5 bases). The length of the CDR3 is 15 residues. Trimming pared 6 bases from V and 0 bases from J, leaving 14 bases between. CDR1 is MNHNS, CDR2 SASEGT, per germline. Here the CDR3 reads CASSRSGAMNTEAFF. The CDR3, as DNA: TGTGCCAGCAGCCGGTCCGGGGCCATGAACACTGAAGCTTTCTTT.

V is TRBV19 and J is TRBJ1-3, with a tentative D call TRBD1 (5 bases). The length of the CDR3 is 16 residues. Germline-derived CDR1 and CDR2 are LNHDA and SQIVND (reference sequence). Deletions cut 5 bases from V and 7 bases from J, with 21 bases between. The CDR3 coding sequence is TGTGCCAGTAGTCTCCCCTCTCCGCTTCAGGGCAACACCATATATTTT. This sequence encodes CASSLPSPLQGNTIYF.

V gene TRBV2 combines with J gene TRBJ2-1, with TRBD2 matching 14 bases. CDR1 and CDR2 from the germline V gene are SNHLY and FYNNEI. The V segment lost 1 base and the J segment 8 bases; nucleotides outside the gene matches: 13. The CDR3 loop spans 19 amino acids. The CDR3 spells CASSEDGRLAGGSIDEQFF. The CDR3 DNA is TGTGCCAGCAGTGAAGATGGTCGACTAGCGGGAGGGAGTATCGATGAGCAGTTCTTC. Complete variable domain (other parts from reference TRBV2 and TRBJ2-1): EPEVTQTPSHQVTQMGQEVILRCVPISNHLYFYWYRQILGQKVEFLVSFYNNEISEKSEIFDDQFSVERPDGSNFTLKIRSTKLEDSAMYFCASSEDGRLAGGSIDEQFFGPGTRLTVL.

This clonotype was counted only a few times. The J gene is TRBJ2-5, the V gene TRBV5-1, with D possibly called TRBD1 or TRBD2 (5 bases each). Germline V lookup: CDR1 SGHRS, CDR2 YFSETQ. Trimming left V 2 bases short and J 4 bases short, with 12 bases between. The CDR3 loop spans 14 amino acids. As DNA, the CDR3 is TGCGCCAGCAGCTTTGGCTCGAGGGGAGAGACCCAGTACTTC. It encodes CASSFGSRGETQYF.

In regard to this clonotype: The germline gene is not matched at one end of the junction; a read error may be the cause. The J gene is TRBJ1-1, the V gene TRBV7-8; D is possibly TRBD1 (6 bases). The CDR3 is 15 amino acids. CDR1 and CDR2 from the germline V gene are SGHVS and FQNEAQ. CDR3 in amino acids: CASSSNRVMNTKAFF. CDR3 coding DNA: TGTGCCAGCAGCTCCAACAGGGTCATGAACACTAAAGCTTTCTTT.

About this clonotype itself: A much more abundant neighbour one base away suggests this may be a read error. The chain is built from TRBV12-3 or TRBV12-4 and TRBJ1-1; possible D gene TRBD1, 6 bases. This CDR3 has 14 residues. The CDR3 nucleotides are TGTGCCAGCAGCCTACAGGGATCGTCCACTGGAGCTTTCTTT. It specifies CASSLQGSSTGAFF.

The V and J genes are TRBV20-1 and TRBJ2-7; D is ambiguous. The CDR3 covers 12 residues. The germline V gene has CDR1 DFQATT and CDR2 SNEGSKA (reference sequence). Between the trimmed V and J ends, which lost 3 bases and 0 bases, there was a span of 6 bases. The CDR3 sequence is CSASQNSYEQYF. The CDR3, as DNA: TGCAGTGCTAGCCAGAACTCCTACGAGCAGTACTTC.

Only a few counts were recorded for this clonotype. The chain is built from TRBV19 and TRBJ1-2, with a weak D call TRBD1 (6 bases). Germline loops: CDR1 LNHDA, CDR2 SQIVND (reference sequence). The V gene lost 4 bases and the J gene lost 8 bases, with 11 bases spanning the gap. The CDR3 is 12 amino acids. In nucleotides, the CDR3 is TGTGCCAGTAGTACGTACAGGGAGGGCTACACCTTC. It encodes CASSTYREGYTF.

V and J are TRBV7-3 and TRBJ2-6, with D possibly being TRBD1 (8 bases). V was trimmed by 8 bases and J by 1 base, leaving 15 bases between them. CDR1 SGHTA and CDR2 FQGTGA come from the germline V gene. The CDR3 is 16 residues long. This chain's CDR3 is CASGDRGGSGANVLTF. DNA for the CDR3: TGTGCCAGCGGCGACAGGGGAGGGTCTGGGGCCAACGTCCTGACTTTC.

The chain uses TRBV4-2 and TRBJ1-2; the D is unclear. The V end was cut by 0 bases, the J end by 13 bases, with 15 bases between. CDR1 and CDR2 from the germline V gene are LGHNA and YNFKEQ. The CDR3 spans 13 residues. The CDR3 DNA reads TGTGCCAGCAGCCAAGATATCGCCAATCTGATCACCTTC. This codes for CASSQDIANLITF.

This clonotype was picked up many times. This chain connects TRBV28 to TRBJ1-6, with 7 bases fitting TRBD1. J gave up 7 bases and V 1 base, and 4 bases lay outside the gene matches. This CDR3 comprises 15 residues. CDR1 and CDR2 (germline): MDHEN, SYDVKM. The CDR3, as DNA: TGTGCCAGCAGTTTATACGACAGGGCCAATTCACCCCTCCACTTT. Its translation is CASSLYDRANSPLHF.